The 12 T cell receptor beta chains given below trace back to one sample, sequenced in a study of PD-1 blockade in classical Hodgkin lymphoma. Assay used: immunoSEQ multiplex PCR; TCRdb lists only in-frame clones, some missing. Among 110,000 or so clones, about 88% were seen once, and the ten largest hold less than 20%. Relapse after autologous stem cell transplantation occurred in every patient, and brentuximab vedotin exposure varied. The sequences come from peripheral blood mononuclear cells (PBMCs), collected before the second cycle of nivolumab. The receptors were sampled from a human donor with classical Hodgkin lymphoma.

The chain recombines TRBV27 with TRBJ1-2; D is undetermined. The V end was cut by 3 bases, the J end by 5 bases, with 4 bases between. This CDR3 is built from 11 residues. Germline loops: CDR1 MNHEY, CDR2 SMNVEV (reference sequence). CDR3 DNA: TGTGCCAGCAGTTTTCCGTATGGCTACACCTTC. This translates into CASSFPYGYTF.

The rearrangement uses TRBV7-9 and TRBJ2-7; TRBD1 agrees at 8 bases. The CDR3 totals 14 residues. V lost 5 bases, J lost 3 bases, and 6 bases stayed unmatched. CDR1 is SEHNR and CDR2 is FQNEAQ in the germline V gene (reference sequence). The CDR3 protein is CASSRTGTFYEQYF. CDR3 sequence (DNA): TGTGCCAGCAGCCGGACAGGGACCTTCTACGAGCAGTACTTC.

The V gene is TRBV11-2, the J gene TRBJ1-1; 8 bases are a match to TRBD1. The CDR3 sequence is 16 residues long. From germline, CDR1 is SGHAT and CDR2 FQNNGV. V lost 5 bases, J lost 4 bases, and 12 bases stayed unmatched. CDR3 in DNA: TGTGCCAGCAGCCTTCCAGGGGGCATGCGACCCACTGAAGCTTTCTTT. Protein product: CASSLPGGMRPTEAFF.

This chain links TRBV5-5 with TRBJ2-7; 7 bases match TRBD2. The CDR3 length is 15 residues. Germline CDR1 and CDR2: SGHKS and YYEKEE (reference sequence). V dropped 4 bases and J dropped 0; count of bases not matched to a gene: 7. The CDR3 sequence is CASSHPGRSSYEQYF. The CDR3 DNA reads as TGTGCCAGCAGCCACCCCGGGAGGAGCTCCTACGAGCAGTACTTC.

V and J are TRBV14 and TRBJ2-1, with D unresolved. CDR3 length: 14 amino acids. CDR1 and CDR2 from the germline V gene are SGHDN and FVKESK. V lost 8 bases to trimming and J lost 10 bases, with 21 bases between them. For the CDR3, the DNA is TGTGCCAGCCGACAACCGGAGCCCACAAGGGAGCAGTTCTTC. Translated, it gives CASRQPEPTREQFF. Combining the CDR3 with reference TRBV14 and TRBJ2-1 gives the whole variable domain EAGVTQFPSHSVIEKGQTVTLRCDPISGHDNLYWYRRVMGKEIKFLLHFVKESKQDESGMPNNRFLAERTGGTYSTLKVQPAELEDSGVYFCASRQPEPTREQFFGPGTRLTVL.

V gene TRBV7-6 combines with J gene TRBJ2-2, with D uncertain. The germline gives CDR1 SGHVS, CDR2 FNYEAQ. This CDR3 has 16 residues. The V and J ends lost 5 bases and 0 bases respectively, with 13 bases between them. The CDR3 protein is CASSLKPTANTGELFF. CDR3 coding DNA: TGTGCCAGCAGCCTAAAACCCACAGCGAACACCGGGGAGCTGTTTTTT.

The CDR3 sequence is CAWTTGSWDEQFF. Here the CDR3 DNA reads TGTGCCTGGACAACAGGGAGCTGGGATGAGCAGTTCTTC. V and J are TRBV30 and TRBJ2-1, with D perhaps TRBD1 (6 bases). CDR3 length: 13 amino acids. With 4 bases removed from V and 8 bases from J, the gap between germline ends came to 15 bases. Germline values: CDR1 GTSNPN, CDR2 SVGIG (reference sequence).

The chain carries TRBV10-2 and TRBJ2-1; 7 bases agree with TRBD2. Germline V gives CDR1 WSHSY, CDR2 SAAADI. V trimming: 6 bases; J trimming: 4 bases; junction bases outside the gene matches: 9. The CDR3 extends over 15 amino acids. The CDR3 sequence: CASRGGEGGYNEQFF. The CDR3 DNA reads as TGCGCCAGCAGGGGAGGGGAGGGCGGGTACAATGAGCAGTTCTTC.

The rearrangement uses TRBV6-5 and TRBJ1-4, with a weak D call TRBD1 (6 bases). V lost 7 bases to trimming and J lost 13 bases, with 13 bases between them. The CDR3 totals 11 residues. Germline V CDR1 and CDR2: MNHEY, SVGAGI. The CDR3 here is CASKDDRILFF. The DNA for the CDR3 is TGTGCCAGCAAAGATGACAGGATACTGTTTTTT.

The J gene is TRBJ2-3, the V gene TRBV4-3; possibly TRBD1 for D (6 bases). Germline CDR1 reads LGHNA; CDR2 reads YSLEER. There are 17 residues in the CDR3. The V end lost 0 bases, the J end lost 0 bases, and 13 bases lay between the germline ends. CDR3 region: CASSQDVRGVSTDTQYF. The CDR3, as DNA: TGCGCCAGCAGCCAAGACGTCAGGGGAGTTAGCACAGATACGCAGTATTTT.

The rearrangement joins TRBV7-6 to TRBJ2-7; 16 bases fit TRBD2. CDR1 and CDR2 (germline): SGHVS, FNYEAQ. Unmatched junction bases numbered 5, after V lost 5 bases and J lost 4 bases. CDR3 length: 16 amino acids. The CDR3 region has the DNA TGTGCCAGCAGCCCAGAGGGACTAGCGGGAGGGTACGAGCAGTACTTC. It specifies CASSPEGLAGGYEQYF.

The chain employs TRBV14 and TRBJ1-5; D remains ambiguous. V lost 4 bases to trimming and J lost 7 bases, with 11 bases between them. The CDR3 spans 13 residues. Germline CDR1 SGHDN, CDR2 FVKESK. This CDR3 is CASSRSLGQPQHF. CDR3 DNA sequence: TGTGCCAGCAGCCGCTCCCTAGGGCAGCCCCAGCATTTT. The variable domain in full, completed from reference TRBV14 and TRBJ1-5, reads EAGVTQFPSHSVIEKGQTVTLRCDPISGHDNLYWYRRVMGKEIKFLLHFVKESKQDESGMPNNRFLAERTGGTYSTLKVQPAELEDSGVYFCASSRSLGQPQHFGDGTRLSIL.